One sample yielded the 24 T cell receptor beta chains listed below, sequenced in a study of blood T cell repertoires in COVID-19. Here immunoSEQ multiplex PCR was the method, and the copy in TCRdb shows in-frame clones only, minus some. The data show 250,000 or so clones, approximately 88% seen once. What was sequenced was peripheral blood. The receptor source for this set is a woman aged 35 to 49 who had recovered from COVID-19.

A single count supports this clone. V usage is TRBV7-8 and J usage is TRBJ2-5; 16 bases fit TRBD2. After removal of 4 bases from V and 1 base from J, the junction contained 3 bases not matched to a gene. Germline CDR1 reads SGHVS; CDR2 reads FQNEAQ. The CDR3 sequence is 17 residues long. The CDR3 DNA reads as TGTGCCAGCAGCTCGGGACTAGCGGGAGGGTTCCAAGAGACCCAGTACTTC. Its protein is CASSSGLAGGFQETQYF.

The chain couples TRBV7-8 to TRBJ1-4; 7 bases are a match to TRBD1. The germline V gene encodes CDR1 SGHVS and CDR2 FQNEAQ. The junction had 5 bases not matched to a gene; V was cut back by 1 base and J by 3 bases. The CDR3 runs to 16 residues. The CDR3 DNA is TGTGCCAGCAGCTTAGAGGGACAGTTAGCTAATGAAAAACTGTTTTTT. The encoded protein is CASSLEGQLANEKLFF.

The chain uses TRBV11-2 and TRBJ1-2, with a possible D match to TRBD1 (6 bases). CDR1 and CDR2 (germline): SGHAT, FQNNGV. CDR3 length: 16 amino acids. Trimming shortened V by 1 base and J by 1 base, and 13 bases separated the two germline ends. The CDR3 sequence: CASSLVPGDYNYGYTF. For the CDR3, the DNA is TGTGCCAGCAGCTTAGTACCAGGGGACTATAACTATGGCTACACCTTC.

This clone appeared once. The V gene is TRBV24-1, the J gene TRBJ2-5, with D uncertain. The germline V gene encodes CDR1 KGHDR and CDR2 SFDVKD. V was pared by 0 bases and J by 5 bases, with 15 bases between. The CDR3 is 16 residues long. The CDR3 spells CATSDLHPRGAETQYF. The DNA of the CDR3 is TGTGCCACCAGTGATTTGCATCCCAGAGGAGCGGAGACCCAGTACTTC.

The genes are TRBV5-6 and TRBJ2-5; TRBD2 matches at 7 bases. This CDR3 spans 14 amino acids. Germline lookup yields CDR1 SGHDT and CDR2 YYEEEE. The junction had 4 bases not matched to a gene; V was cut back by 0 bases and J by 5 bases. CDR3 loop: CASSLVEGGETQYF. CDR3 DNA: TGTGCCAGCAGCTTGGTTGAGGGAGGGGAGACCCAGTACTTC.

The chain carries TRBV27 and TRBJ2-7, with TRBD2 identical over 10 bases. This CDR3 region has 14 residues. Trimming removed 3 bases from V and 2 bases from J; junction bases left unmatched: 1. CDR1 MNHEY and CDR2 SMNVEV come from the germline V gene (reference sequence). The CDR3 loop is CASSFTSGTYEQYF. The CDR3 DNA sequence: TGTGCCAGCAGTTTTACTAGCGGGACCTACGAGCAGTACTTC.

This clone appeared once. This CDR3 is CASSDGARTSYEQYF. The CDR3 nucleotides read TGTGCCAGCAGTGATGGGGCTAGAACCTCCTACGAGCAGTACTTC. The rearrangement joins TRBV6-1 to TRBJ2-7, with D possibly matching TRBD1 (5 bases). Looked up from germline, CDR1 is MNHNS and CDR2 is SASEGT. The CDR3 consists of 15 residues. V gave up 3 bases and J gave up 0 bases, with 12 bases separating them.

The CDR3 reads CASSIAAGSGGPQPQHF. CDR3 in DNA: TGTGCCAGTAGTATAGCGGCCGGTTCAGGGGGGCCTCAGCCCCAGCATTTT. This chain connects TRBV19 to TRBJ1-5; 7 bases align to TRBD1. J was trimmed by 6 bases and V by 1 base; bases with no gene match: 12. In germline, CDR1 is LNHDA, CDR2 SQIVND (reference sequence). The CDR3 covers 17 residues.

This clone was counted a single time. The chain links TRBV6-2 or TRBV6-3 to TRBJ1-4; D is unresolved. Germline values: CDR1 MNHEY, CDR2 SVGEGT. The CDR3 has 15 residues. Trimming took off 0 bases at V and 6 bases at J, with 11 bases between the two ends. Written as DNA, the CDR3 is TGTGCCAGCAGTTACTCACCCGGGGAGGATGAAAAACTGTTTTTT. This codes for CASSYSPGEDEKLFF.

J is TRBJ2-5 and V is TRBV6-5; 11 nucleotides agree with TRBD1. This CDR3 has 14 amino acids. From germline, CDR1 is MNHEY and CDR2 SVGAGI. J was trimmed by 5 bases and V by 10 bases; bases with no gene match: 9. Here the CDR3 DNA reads TGTGCCACTACTTCCGGGACAGGGGGGGAGACCCAGTACTTC. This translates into CATTSGTGGETQYF.

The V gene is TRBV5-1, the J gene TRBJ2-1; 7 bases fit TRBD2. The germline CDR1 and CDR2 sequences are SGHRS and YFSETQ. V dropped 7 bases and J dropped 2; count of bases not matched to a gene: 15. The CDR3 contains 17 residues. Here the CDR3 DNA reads TGCGCCAGCTCAAACCACCCATCTAGCGGCACCTACAATGAGCAGTTCTTC. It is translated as CASSNHPSSGTYNEQFF.

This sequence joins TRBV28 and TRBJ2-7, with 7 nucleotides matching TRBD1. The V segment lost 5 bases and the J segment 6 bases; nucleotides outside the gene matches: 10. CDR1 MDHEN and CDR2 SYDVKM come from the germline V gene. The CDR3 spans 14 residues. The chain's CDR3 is CASSPTGYSSEQYF. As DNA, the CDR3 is TGTGCCAGCAGTCCGACAGGGTATTCTTCCGAGCAGTACTTC.

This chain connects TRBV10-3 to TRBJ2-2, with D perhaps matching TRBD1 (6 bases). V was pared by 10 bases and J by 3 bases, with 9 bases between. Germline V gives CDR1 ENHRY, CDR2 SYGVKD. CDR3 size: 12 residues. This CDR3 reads CATGQYTGELFF. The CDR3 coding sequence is TGTGCCACGGGACAATACACCGGGGAGCTGTTTTTT.

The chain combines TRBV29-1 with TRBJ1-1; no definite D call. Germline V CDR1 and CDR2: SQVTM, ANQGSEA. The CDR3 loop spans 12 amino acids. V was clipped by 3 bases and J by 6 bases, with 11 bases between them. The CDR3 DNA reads TGCAGCGTTGAGGGCCAAGGCGCTGAAGCTTTCTTT. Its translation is CSVEGQGAEAFF. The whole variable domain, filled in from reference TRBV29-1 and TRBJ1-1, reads SAVISQKPSRDICQRGTSLTIQCQVDSQVTMMFWYRQQPGQSLTLIATANQGSEATYESGFVIDKFPISRPNLTFSTLTVSNMSPEDSSIYLCSVEGQGAEAFFGQGTRLTVV.

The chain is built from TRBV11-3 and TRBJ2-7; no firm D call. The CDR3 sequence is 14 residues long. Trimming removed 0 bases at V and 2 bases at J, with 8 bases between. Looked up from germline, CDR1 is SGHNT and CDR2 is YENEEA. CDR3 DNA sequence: TGTGCCAGCAGCTTAGATGGTCCTACCTACGAGCAGTACTTC. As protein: CASSLDGPTYEQYF.

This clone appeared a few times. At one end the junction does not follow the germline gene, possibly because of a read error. This chain's CDR3 is CASSLGLAGVDTQYF. Written as DNA, the CDR3 is TGTGCTAGCAGCTTGGGACTAGCGGGAGTAGATACGCAGTATTTT. The V call is TRBV7-7, the J call TRBJ2-3; 14 nucleotides match TRBD2. Germline CDR1 is SSHAT and CDR2 is FNYEAQ (reference sequence). The CDR3 is made up of 15 amino acids. Full variable domain (rest looked up from reference TRBV7-7 and TRBJ2-3): GAGVSQSPRYKVTKRGQDVTLRCDPISSHATLYWYQQALGQGPEFLTYFNYEAQPDKSGLPSDRFSAERPEGSISTLTIQRTEQRDSAMYRCASSLGLAGVDTQYFGPGTRLTVL.

The CDR3 coding sequence is TGCGCCAGCAGCTTGACACAGGTCGGCGACACTGAAGCTTTCTTT. Residues: CASSLTQVGDTEAFF. The V call is TRBV5-1, the J call TRBJ1-1; tentatively, D is TRBD1 (5 bases). The V end was cut by 1 base, the J end by 3 bases, with 13 bases between. The CDR3 totals 15 residues. CDR1 is SGHRS, CDR2 YFSETQ, per germline.

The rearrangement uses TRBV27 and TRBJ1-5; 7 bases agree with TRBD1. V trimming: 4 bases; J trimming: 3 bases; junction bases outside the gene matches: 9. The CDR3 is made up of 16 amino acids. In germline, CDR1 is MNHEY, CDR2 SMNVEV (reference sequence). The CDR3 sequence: CASSSGRQGHNQPQHF. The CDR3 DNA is TGTGCCAGCAGTTCAGGTCGACAGGGACACAATCAGCCCCAGCATTTT.

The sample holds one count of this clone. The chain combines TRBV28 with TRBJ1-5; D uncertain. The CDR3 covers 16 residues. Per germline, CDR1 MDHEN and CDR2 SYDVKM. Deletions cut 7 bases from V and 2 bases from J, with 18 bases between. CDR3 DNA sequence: TGTGCCAGCACCCTCCAGGAGGGATTCGGCAATCAGCCCCAGCATTTT. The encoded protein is CASTLQEGFGNQPQHF.

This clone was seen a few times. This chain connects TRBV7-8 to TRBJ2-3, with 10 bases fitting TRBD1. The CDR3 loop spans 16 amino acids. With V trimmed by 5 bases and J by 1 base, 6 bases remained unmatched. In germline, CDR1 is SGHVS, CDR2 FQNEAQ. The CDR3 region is CASSSLDRGGTDTQYF. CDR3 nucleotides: TGTGCCAGCAGCAGTCTGGACAGGGGGGGCACAGATACGCAGTATTTT.

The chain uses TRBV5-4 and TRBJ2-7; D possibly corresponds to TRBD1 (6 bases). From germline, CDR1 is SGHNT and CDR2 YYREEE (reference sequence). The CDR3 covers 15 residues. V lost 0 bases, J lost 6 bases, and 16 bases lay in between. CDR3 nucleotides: TGTGCCAGCAGCTTGGCCGGGACAACTCGGATCGAGCAGTACTTC. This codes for CASSLAGTTRIEQYF.

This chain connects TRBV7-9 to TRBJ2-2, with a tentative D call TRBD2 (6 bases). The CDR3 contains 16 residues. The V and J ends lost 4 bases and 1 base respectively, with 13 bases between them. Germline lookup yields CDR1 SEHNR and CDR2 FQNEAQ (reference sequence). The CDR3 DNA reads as TGTGCCAGCAGCTCCGAGTTGCGGGGGAACACCGGGGAGCTGTTTTTT. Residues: CASSSELRGNTGELFF.

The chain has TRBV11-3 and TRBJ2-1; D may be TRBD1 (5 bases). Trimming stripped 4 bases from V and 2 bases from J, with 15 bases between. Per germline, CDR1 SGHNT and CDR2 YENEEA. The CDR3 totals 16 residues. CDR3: CASSWGLSATYNEQFF. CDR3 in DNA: TGTGCCAGCAGCTGGGGCTTGTCGGCTACCTACAATGAGCAGTTCTTC. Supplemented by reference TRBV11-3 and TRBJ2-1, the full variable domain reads EAGVVQSPRYKIIEKKQPVAFWCNPISGHNTLYWYLQNLGQGPELLIRYENEEAVDDSQLPKDRFSAERLKGVDSTLKIQPAELGDSAVYLCASSWGLSATYNEQFFGPGTRLTVL.

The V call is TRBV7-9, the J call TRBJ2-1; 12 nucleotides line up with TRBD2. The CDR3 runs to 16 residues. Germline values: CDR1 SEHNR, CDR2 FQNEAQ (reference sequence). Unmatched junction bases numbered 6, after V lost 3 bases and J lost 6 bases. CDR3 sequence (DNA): TGTGCCAGCAGCTTGAGACTAGCGGGAGATTTCAATGAGCAGTTCTTC. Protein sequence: CASSLRLAGDFNEQFF.